In its sample, the clone carrying this T cell receptor (beta chain) was seen once. These data come from a study of OX40 agonist ivuxolimab in advanced cancers. The germline V gene has CDR1 KGHSH and CDR2 LQKENI. The CDR3 runs to 15 residues. Trimming took 3 bases from V and 0 from J, leaving 11 bases between them. The cohort excluded patients with autoimmune disease history or systemic immunosuppression. Using immunoSEQ multiplex PCR, the repertoire was profiled, and TCRdb retains in-frame clones only, with some absent. The sample lists around 67,000 clones, approximately 90% occurring once. The source material was CD4+ or CD8+ T cells sorted from blood, sampled in a trial of the OX40 agonist ivuxolimab. J is TRBJ1-1 and V is TRBV18; a weak D match, TRBD1 (5 bases). This clonotype was obtained from an adult with an advanced solid tumor such as melanoma, head and neck, liver or kidney cancer. The CDR3 reads CASSPPGHLNTEAFF. As DNA, the CDR3 is TGTGCCAGCTCACCCCCGGGGCACCTGAACACTGAAGCTTTCTTT.